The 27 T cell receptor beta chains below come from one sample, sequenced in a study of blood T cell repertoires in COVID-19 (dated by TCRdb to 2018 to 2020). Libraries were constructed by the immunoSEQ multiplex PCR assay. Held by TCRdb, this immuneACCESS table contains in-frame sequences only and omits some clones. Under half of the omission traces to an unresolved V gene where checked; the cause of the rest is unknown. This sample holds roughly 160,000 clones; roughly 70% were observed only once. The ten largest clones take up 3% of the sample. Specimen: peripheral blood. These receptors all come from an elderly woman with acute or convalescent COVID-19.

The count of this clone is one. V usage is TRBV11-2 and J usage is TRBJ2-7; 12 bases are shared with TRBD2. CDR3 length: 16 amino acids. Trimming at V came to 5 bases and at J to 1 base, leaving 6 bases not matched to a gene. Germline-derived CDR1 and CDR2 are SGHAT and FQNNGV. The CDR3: CASSRTSGIQSYEQYF. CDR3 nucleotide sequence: TGTGCCAGCAGCCGGACTAGCGGGATCCAATCCTACGAGCAGTACTTC.

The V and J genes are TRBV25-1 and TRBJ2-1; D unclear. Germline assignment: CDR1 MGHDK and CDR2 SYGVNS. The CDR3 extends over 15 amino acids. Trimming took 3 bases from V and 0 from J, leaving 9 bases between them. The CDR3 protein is CASSEGLSSYNEQFF. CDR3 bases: TGTGCCAGCAGTGAGGGCCTAAGCTCCTACAATGAGCAGTTCTTC.

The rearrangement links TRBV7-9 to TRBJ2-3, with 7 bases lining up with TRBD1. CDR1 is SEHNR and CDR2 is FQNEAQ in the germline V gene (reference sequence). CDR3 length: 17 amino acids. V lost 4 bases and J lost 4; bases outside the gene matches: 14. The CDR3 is CASSSPPRQGKADTQYF. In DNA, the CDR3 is TGTGCCAGCAGCTCCCCCCCCCGACAGGGTAAAGCAGATACGCAGTATTTT.

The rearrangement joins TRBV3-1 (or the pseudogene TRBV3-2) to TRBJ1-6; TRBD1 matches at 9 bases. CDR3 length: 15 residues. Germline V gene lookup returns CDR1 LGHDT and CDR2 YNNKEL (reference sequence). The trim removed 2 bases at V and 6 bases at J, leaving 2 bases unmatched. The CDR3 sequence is CASSQRGQGNSPLHF. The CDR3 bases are TGTGCCAGCAGCCAACGGGGACAGGGTAATTCACCCCTCCACTTT.

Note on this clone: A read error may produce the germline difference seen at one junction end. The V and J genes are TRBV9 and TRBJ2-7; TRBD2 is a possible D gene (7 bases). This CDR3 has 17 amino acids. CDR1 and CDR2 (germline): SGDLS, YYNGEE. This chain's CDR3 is CASSVGGGGGSSHEQYF. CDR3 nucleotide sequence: TGTGCCAGCAGCGTAGGAGGGGGGGGCGGGAGCTCCCACGAGCAGTACTTC.

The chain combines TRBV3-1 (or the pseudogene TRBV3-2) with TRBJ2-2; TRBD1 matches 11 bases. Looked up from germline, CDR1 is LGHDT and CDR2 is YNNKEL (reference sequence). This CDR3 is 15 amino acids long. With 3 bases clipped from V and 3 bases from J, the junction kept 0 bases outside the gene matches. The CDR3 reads CASSQGQGDTGELFF. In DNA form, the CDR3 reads TGTGCCAGCAGCCAGGGACAGGGGGACACCGGGGAGCTGTTTTTT.

In DNA form, the CDR3 reads TGCAGTGCTAGTAAGGGGTATAATGAAAAACTGTTTTTT. Protein product: CSASKGYNEKLFF. V usage is TRBV20-1 and J usage is TRBJ1-4, with D perhaps TRBD1 (5 bases). Germline-derived CDR1 and CDR2 are DFQATT and SNEGSKA (reference sequence). This CDR3 contains 13 residues. Deletions cut 3 bases from V and 4 bases from J, with 9 bases between.

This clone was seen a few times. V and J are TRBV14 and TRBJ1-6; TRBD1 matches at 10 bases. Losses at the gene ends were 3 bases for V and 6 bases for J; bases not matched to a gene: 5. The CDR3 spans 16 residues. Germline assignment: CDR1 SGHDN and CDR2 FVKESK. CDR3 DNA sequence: TGTGCCAGCAGCCAGGGACAGGGGCTCGCTAATTCACCCCTCCACTTT. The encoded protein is CASSQGQGLANSPLHF. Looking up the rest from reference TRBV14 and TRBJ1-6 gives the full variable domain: EAGVTQFPSHSVIEKGQTVTLRCDPISGHDNLYWYRRVMGKEIKFLLHFVKESKQDESGMPNNRFLAERTGGTYSTLKVQPAELEDSGVYFCASSQGQGLANSPLHFGNGTRLTVT.

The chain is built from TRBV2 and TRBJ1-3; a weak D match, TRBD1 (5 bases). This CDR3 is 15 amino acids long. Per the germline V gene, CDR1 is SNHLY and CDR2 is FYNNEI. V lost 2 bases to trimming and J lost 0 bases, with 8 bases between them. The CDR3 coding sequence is TGTGCCAGCAGTGAAAGGGGCCACTCTGGAAACACCATATATTTT. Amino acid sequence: CASSERGHSGNTIYF.

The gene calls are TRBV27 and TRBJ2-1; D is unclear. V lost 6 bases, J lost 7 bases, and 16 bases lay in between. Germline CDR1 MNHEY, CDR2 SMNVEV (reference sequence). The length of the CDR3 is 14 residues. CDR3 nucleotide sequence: TGTGCCAGCAGCCTGTGGGCCCAAGAGAATGAGCAGTTCTTC. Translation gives CASSLWAQENEQFF.

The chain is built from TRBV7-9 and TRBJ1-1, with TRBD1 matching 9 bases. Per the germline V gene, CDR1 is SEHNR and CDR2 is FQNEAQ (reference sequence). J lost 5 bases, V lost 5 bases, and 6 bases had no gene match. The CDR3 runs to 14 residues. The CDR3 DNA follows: TGTGCCAGCAGCCCGACAGGGGGATGGACTGAAGCTTTCTTT. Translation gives CASSPTGGWTEAFF.

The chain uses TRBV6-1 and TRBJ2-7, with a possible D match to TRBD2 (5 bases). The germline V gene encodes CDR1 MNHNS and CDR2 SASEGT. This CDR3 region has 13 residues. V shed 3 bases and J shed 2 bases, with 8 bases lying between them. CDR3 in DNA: TGTGCCAGCAGTGAGCCGGGGACCTACGAGCAGTACTTC. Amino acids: CASSEPGTYEQYF.

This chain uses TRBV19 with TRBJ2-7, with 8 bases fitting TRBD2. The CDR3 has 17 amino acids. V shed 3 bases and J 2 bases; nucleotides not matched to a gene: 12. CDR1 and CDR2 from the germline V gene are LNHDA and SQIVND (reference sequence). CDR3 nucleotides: TGTGCCAGTAGTATGAGGAGGGCGTCGGGAGGGCCCTACGAGCAGTACTTC. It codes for CASSMRRASGGPYEQYF. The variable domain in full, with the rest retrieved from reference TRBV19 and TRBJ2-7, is DGGITQSPKYLFRKEGQNVTLSCEQNLNHDAMYWYRQDPGQGLRLIYYSQIVNDFQKGDIAEGYSVSREKKESFPLTVTSAQKNPTAFYLCASSMRRASGGPYEQYFGPGTRLTVT.

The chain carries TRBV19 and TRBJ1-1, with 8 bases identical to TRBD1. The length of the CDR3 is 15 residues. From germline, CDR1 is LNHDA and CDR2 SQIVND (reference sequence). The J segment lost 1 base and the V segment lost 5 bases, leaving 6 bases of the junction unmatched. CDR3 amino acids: CASSSLGQGNTEAFF. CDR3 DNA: TGTGCCAGTAGTTCTTTAGGACAGGGGAACACTGAAGCTTTCTTT. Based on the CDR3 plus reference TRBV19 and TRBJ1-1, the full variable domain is DGGITQSPKYLFRKEGQNVTLSCEQNLNHDAMYWYRQDPGQGLRLIYYSQIVNDFQKGDIAEGYSVSREKKESFPLTVTSAQKNPTAFYLCASSSLGQGNTEAFFGQGTRLTVV.

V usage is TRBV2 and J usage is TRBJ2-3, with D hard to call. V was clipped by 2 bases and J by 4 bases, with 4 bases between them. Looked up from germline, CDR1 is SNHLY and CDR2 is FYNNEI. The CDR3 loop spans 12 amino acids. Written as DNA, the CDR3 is TGTGCCAGCAGTGAAATCGCAGATACGCAGTATTTT. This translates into CASSEIADTQYF.

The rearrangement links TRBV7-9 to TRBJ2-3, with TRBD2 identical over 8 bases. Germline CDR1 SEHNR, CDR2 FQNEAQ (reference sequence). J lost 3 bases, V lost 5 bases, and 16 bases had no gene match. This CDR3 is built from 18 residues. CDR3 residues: CASSGGRGAGVKTDTQYF. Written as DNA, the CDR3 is TGTGCCAGCAGCGGGGGACGGGGAGCGGGAGTAAAGACAGATACGCAGTATTTT.

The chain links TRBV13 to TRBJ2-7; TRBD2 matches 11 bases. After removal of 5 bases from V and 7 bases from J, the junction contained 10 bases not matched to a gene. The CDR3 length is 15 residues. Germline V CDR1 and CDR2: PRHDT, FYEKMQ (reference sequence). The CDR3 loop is CASSTRLAGLQEQYF. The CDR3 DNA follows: TGTGCCAGCAGCACCAGACTAGCGGGACTGCAGGAGCAGTACTTC.

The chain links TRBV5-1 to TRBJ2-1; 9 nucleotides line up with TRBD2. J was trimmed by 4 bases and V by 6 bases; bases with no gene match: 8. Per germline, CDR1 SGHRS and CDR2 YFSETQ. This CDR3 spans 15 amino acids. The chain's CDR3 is CASILTSGQYNEQFF. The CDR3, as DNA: TGCGCCAGCATTCTCACTAGCGGGCAATACAATGAGCAGTTCTTC. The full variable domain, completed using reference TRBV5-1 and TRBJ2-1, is KAGVTQTPRYLIKTRGQQVTLSCSPISGHRSVSWYQQTPGQGLQFLFEYFSETQRNKGNFPGRFSGRQFSNSRSEMNVSTLELGDSALYLCASILTSGQYNEQFFGPGTRLTVL.

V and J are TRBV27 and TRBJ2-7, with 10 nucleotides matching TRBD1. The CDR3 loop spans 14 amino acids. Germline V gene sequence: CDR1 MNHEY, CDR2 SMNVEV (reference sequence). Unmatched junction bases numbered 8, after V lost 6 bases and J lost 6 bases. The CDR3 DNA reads TGTGCCAGCAGGACACCGGGACAGGGGCCCGAGCAGTACTTC. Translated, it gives CASRTPGQGPEQYF.

CDR3 in amino acids: CASRPTGFGSPLHF. As DNA, the CDR3 is TGTGCCAGCAGACCCACAGGGTTTGGCTCACCCCTCCACTTT. This chain joins TRBV6-6 and TRBJ1-6, with D maybe TRBD1 (6 bases). Germline CDR1 is MNHNY and CDR2 is SVGAGI (reference sequence). The ends were cut back, 6 bases at V and 10 bases at J, with 16 bases in the middle. The CDR3 runs 14 residues.

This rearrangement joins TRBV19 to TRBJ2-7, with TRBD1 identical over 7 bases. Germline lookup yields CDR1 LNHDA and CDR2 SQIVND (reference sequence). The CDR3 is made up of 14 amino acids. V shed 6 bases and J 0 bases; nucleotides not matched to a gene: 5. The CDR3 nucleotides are TGTGCCAGTAGCCGGACAGGCCTCTCCTACGAGCAGTACTTC. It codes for CASSRTGLSYEQYF.

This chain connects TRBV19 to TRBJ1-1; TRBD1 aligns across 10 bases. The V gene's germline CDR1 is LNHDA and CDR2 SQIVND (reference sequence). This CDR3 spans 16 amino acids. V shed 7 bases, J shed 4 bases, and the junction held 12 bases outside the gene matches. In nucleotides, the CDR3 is TGTGCCAGTAAAGTCTTTATGGGACAGGGGCGCACTGAAGCTTTCTTT. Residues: CASKVFMGQGRTEAFF.

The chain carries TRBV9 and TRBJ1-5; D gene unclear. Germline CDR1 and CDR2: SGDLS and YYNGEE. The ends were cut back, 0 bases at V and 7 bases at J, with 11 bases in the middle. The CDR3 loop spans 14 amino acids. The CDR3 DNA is TGTGCCAGCAGCGTAGATACCGGAGCACAGCCCCAGCATTTT. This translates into CASSVDTGAQPQHF.

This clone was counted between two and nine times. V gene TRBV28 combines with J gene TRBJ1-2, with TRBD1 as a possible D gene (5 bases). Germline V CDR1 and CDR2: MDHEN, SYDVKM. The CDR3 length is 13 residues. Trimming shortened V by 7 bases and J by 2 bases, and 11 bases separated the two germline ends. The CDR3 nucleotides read TGTGCCAGCACCCTGGACAAGAACTATGGCTACACCTTC. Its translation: CASTLDKNYGYTF.

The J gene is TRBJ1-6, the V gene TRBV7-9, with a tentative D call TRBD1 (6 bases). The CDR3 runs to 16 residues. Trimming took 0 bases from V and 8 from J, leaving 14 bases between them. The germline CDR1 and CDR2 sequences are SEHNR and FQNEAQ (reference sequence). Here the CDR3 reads CASSLAGTRNYSPLHF. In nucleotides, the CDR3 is TGTGCCAGCAGCTTAGCGGGGACACGGAACTATTCACCCCTCCACTTT. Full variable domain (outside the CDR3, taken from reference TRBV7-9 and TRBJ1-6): DTGVSQNPRHKITKRGQNVTFRCDPISEHNRLYWYRQTLGQGPEFLTYFQNEAQLEKSRLLSDRFSAERPKGSFSTLEIQRTEQGDSAMYLCASSLAGTRNYSPLHFGNGTRLTVT.

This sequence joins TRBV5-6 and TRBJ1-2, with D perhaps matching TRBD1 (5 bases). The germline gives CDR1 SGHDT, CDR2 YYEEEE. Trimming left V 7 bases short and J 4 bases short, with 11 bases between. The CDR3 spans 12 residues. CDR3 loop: CASSTVFYGYTF. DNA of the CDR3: TGTGCCAGCTCGACAGTGTTCTATGGCTACACCTTC.

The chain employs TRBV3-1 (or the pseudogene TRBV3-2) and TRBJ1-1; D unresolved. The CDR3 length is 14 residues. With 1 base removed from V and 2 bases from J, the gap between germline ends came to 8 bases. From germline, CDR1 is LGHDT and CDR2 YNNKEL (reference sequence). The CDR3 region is CASSQVTGNTEAFF. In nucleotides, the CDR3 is TGTGCCAGCAGCCAAGTAACGGGAAACACTGAAGCTTTCTTT.